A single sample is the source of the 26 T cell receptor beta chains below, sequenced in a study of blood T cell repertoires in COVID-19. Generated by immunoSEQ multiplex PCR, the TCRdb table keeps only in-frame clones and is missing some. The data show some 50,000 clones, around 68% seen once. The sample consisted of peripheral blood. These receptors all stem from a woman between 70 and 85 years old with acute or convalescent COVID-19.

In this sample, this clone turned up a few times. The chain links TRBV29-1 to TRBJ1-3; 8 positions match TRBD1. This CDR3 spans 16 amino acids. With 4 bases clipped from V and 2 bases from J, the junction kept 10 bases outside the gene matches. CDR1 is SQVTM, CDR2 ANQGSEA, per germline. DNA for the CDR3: TGCAGCGTTGGAGGACAGGGTCCGCTAACTGGAAACACCATATATTTT. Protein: CSVGGQGPLTGNTIYF.

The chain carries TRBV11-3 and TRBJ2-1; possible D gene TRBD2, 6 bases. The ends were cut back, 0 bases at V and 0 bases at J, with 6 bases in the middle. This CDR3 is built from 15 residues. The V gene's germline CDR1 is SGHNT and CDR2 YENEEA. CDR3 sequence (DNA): TGTGCCAGCAGCTTAGAGGGGGGCTCCTACAATGAGCAGTTCTTC. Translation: CASSLEGGSYNEQFF.

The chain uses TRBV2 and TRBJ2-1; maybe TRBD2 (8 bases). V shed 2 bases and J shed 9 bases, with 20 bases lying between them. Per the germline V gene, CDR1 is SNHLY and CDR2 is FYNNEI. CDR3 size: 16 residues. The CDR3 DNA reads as TGTGCCAGCAGTGAATCCCCGGACAGGCGGGGGGCTGAGCAGTTCTTC. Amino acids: CASSESPDRRGAEQFF.

This CDR3 reads CASSHPRAVQETQYF. The CDR3 nucleotides are TGTGCCAGCAGCCATCCCAGGGCGGTCCAAGAGACCCAGTACTTC. The chain carries TRBV28 and TRBJ2-5, with TRBD1 as a possible D gene (5 bases). There are 15 residues in the CDR3. V lost 6 bases, J lost 1 base, and 15 bases lay in between. Looked up from germline, CDR1 is MDHEN and CDR2 is SYDVKM.

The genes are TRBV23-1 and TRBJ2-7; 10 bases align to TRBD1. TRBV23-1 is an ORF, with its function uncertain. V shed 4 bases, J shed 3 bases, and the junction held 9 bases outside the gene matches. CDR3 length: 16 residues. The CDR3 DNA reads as TGCGCCAGCAGTCGCCGGGACAGGGGAGCTGTCTACGAGCAGTACTTC. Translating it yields CASSRRDRGAVYEQYF.

This CDR3 reads CASSQGPRGYSNQPQHF. The CDR3 region has the DNA TGTGCCAGCAGCCAAGGCCCCCGGGGGTATAGCAATCAGCCCCAGCATTTT. This chain links TRBV3-1 (or the pseudogene TRBV3-2) with TRBJ1-5; D may be TRBD1 (5 bases). This CDR3 is 17 amino acids long. Germline CDR1 reads LGHDT; CDR2 reads YNNKEL (reference sequence). V lost 1 base, J lost 0 bases, and 13 bases lay in between.

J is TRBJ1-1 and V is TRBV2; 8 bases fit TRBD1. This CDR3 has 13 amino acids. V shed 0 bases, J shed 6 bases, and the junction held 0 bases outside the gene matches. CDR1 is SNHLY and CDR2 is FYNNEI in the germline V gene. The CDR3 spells CASSEARGPEAFF. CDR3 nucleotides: TGTGCCAGCAGTGAAGCCAGGGGGCCTGAAGCTTTCTTT.

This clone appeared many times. CDR3 bases: TGTGCCAGCAGCCAACGACAGAAGCCCTACGAGCAGTACTTC. It codes for CASSQRQKPYEQYF. V usage is TRBV7-9 and J usage is TRBJ2-7; D is perhaps TRBD1 (5 bases). The CDR3 is 14 amino acids. Trimming pared 5 bases from V and 2 bases from J, leaving 13 bases between. Per germline, CDR1 SEHNR and CDR2 FQNEAQ (reference sequence).

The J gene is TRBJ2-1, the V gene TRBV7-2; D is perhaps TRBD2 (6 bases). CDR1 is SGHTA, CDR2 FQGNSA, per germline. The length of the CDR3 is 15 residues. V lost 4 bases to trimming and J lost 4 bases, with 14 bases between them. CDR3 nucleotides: TGTGCCAGCAGCTCAAGGGGAGGAGTTTACAATGAGCAGTTCTTC. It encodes CASSSRGGVYNEQFF.

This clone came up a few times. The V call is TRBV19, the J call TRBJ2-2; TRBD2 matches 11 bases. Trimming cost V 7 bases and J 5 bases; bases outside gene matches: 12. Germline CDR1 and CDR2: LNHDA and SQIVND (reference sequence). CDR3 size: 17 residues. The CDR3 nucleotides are TGTGCCAGTACCCCCACGACGGCTAGCGGGGGGACCGGGGAGCTGTTTTTT. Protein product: CASTPTTASGGTGELFF.

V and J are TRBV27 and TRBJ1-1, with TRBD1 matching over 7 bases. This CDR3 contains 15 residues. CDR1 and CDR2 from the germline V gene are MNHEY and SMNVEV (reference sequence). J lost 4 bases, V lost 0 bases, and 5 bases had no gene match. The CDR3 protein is CASSLSTGWGTEAFF. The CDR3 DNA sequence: TGTGCCAGCAGTTTATCGACAGGGTGGGGCACTGAAGCTTTCTTT.

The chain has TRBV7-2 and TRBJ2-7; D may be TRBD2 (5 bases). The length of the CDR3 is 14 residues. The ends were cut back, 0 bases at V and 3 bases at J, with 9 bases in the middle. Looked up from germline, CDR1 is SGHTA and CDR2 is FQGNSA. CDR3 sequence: CASSLAEASYEQYF. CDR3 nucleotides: TGTGCCAGCAGCTTAGCGGAGGCAAGCTACGAGCAGTACTTC.

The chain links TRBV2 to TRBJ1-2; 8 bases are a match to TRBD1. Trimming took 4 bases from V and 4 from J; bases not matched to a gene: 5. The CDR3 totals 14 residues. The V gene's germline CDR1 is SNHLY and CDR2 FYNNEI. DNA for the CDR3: TGTGCCAGCAGTGTGCAGGGACAGGTCTATGGCTACACCTTC. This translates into CASSVQGQVYGYTF.

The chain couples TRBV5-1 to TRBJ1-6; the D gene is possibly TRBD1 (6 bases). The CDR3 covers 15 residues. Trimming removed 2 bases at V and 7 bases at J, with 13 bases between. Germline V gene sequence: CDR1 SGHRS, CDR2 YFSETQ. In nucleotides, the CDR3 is TGCGCCAGCAGCTTACAGGGTACGGAGAATTCACCCCTCCACTTT. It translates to CASSLQGTENSPLHF.

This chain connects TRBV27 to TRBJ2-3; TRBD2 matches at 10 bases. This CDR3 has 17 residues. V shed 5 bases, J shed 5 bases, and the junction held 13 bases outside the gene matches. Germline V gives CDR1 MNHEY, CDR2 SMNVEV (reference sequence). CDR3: CASSPRYLAGEQDTQYF. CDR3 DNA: TGTGCCAGCAGTCCCCGGTATCTAGCGGGAGAACAAGATACGCAGTATTTT.

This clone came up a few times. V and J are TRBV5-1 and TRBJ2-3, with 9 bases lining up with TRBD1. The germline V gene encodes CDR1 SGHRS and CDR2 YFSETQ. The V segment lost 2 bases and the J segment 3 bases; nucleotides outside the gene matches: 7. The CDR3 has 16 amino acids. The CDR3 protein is CASSLQGAEETDTQYF. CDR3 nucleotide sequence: TGCGCCAGCAGCTTACAGGGGGCGGAGGAGACAGATACGCAGTATTTT.

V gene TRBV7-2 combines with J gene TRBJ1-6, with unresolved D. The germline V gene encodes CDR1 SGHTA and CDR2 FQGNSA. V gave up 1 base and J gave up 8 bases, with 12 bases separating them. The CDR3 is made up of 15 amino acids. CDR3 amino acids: CASSLGFLRDSPLHF. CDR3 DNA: TGTGCCAGCAGCTTAGGTTTCTTGCGGGATTCACCCCTCCACTTT.

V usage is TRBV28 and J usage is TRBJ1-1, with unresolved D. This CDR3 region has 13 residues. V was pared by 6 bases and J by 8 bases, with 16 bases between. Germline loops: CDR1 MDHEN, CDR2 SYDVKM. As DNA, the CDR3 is TGTGCCAGCAGGCAGACGGCGAGGGTAGAAGCTTTCTTT. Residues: CASRQTARVEAFF.

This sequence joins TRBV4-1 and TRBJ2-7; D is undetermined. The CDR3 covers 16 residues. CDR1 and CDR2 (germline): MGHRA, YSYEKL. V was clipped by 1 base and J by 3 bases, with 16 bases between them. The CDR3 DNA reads TGCGCCAGCAGCCAAGGGTCAGTTGGGCAGAACTACGAGCAGTACTTC. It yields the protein CASSQGSVGQNYEQYF.

The DNA for the CDR3 is TGTGCCAGCAGCCAAGGCGACACGGGGAACTATGGCTACACCTTC. Translated: CASSQGDTGNYGYTF. This chain joins TRBV3-1 (or the pseudogene TRBV3-2) and TRBJ1-2; D not certain. CDR1 LGHDT and CDR2 YNNKEL come from the germline V gene (reference sequence). The CDR3 spans 15 residues. Trimming took 1 base from V and 2 from J, leaving 11 bases between them.

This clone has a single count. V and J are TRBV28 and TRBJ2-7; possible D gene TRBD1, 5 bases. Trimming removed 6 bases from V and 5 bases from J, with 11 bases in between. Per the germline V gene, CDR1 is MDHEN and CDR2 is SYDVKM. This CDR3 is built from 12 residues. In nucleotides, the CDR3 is TGTGCCAGCAGATCCTGGACAAACGAGCAGTACTTC. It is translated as CASRSWTNEQYF.

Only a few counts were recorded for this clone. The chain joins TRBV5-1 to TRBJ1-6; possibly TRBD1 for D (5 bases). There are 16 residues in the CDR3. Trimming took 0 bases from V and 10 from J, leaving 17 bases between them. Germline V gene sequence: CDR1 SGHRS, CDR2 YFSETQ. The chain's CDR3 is CASSLEARGGGSPLHF. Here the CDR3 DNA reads TGCGCCAGCAGCTTGGAGGCACGGGGCGGGGGGTCACCCCTCCACTTT.

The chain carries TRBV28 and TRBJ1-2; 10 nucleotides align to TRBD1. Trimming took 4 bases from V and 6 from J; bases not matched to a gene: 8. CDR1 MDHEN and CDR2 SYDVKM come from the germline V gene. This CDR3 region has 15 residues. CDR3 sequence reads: CASSSDDRGPDGYTF. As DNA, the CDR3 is TGTGCCAGCAGTTCCGATGACAGGGGGCCTGATGGCTACACCTTC.

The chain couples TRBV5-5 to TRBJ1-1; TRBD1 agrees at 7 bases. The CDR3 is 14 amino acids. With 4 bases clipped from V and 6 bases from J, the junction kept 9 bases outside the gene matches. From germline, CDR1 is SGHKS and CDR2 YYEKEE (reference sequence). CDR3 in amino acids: CASSPGQWGAEAFF. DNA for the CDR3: TGTGCCAGCAGCCCGGGACAGTGGGGAGCTGAAGCTTTCTTT.

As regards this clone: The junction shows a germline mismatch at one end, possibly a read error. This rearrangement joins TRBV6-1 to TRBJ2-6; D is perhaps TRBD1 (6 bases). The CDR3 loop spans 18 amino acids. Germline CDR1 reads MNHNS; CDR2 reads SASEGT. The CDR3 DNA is TGTGCCATCAGTGATTGGGGGCAGGGACACTCTGGGGCCAACGTCCTGACTTTC. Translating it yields CAISDWGQGHSGANVLTF.

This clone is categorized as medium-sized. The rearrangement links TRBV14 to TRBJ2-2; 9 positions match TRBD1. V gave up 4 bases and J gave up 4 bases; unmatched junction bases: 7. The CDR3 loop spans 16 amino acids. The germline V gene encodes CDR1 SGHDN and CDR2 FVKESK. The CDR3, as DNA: TGTGCCAGCAGCCCTCCGGGACAGGGTTCCACCGGGGAGCTGTTTTTT. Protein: CASSPPGQGSTGELFF.